These 16 T cell receptor beta chains were sequenced from one sample in a study of spatial heterogeneity in lung cancer. Time point noted: sample taken at primary tumor resection. TCRdb reprocessed the 5' RACE reads with MiXCR, giving one entry per CDR3 protein. Of some 6,900 distinct CDR3 sequences listed, about 11% are singletons. Study-wide results and limits: Counts that tracked tumor mutation counts were those of expanded intratumoral alpha and beta TCRs.

The antigens these receptors bind are not known. The sample in question was lung tumor tissue, obtained at surgery. The receptors stem from a male donor with early-stage non-small cell lung cancer.

This clonotype was seen at least ten times. This chain links TRBV7-6 with TRBJ2-5, with a tentative D call TRBD1 (5 bases). Trimming removed 11 bases at V and 1 base at J, with 8 bases between. This CDR3 region has 11 residues. Germline lookup yields CDR1 SGHVS and CDR2 FNYEAQ. CDR3 protein: CASQGQETQYF. CDR3 DNA: TGTGCCTCCCAGGGCCAAGAGACCCAGTACTTC. The whole variable domain, filled in from reference TRBV7-6 and TRBJ2-5, reads GAGVSQSPRYKVTKRGQDVALRCDPISGHVSLYWYRQALGQGPEFLTYFNYEAQQDKSGLPNDRFSAERPEGSISTLTIQRTEQRDSAMYRCASQGQETQYFGPGTRLLVL.

This clonotype was recorded many times. The chain has TRBV9 and TRBJ2-5; 9 nucleotides align to TRBD2. The CDR3 is 14 amino acids. After removal of 0 bases from V and 5 bases from J, the junction contained 2 bases not matched to a gene. CDR1 is SGDLS, CDR2 YYNGEE, per germline. The CDR3 bases are TGTGCCAGCAGCGTAGTAGCGGGAGCCGAGACCCAGTACTTC. It is translated as CASSVVAGAETQYF.

This clonotype was seen many times. The rearrangement links TRBV7-2 to TRBJ1-5; 8 nucleotides match TRBD1. V lost 2 bases and J lost 7; bases outside the gene matches: 7. CDR3 length: 15 residues. The germline gives CDR1 SGHTA, CDR2 FQGNSA. For the CDR3, the DNA is TGTGCCAGCAGCTTAACCAGGGGGCGAGGACAGCCCCAGCATTTT. Protein sequence: CASSLTRGRGQPQHF.

This clonotype occurred many times. This sequence joins TRBV14 and TRBJ1-2, with D possibly being TRBD1 (6 bases). This CDR3 has 16 amino acids. Trimming removed 4 bases from V and 6 bases from J, with 21 bases in between. Germline lookup yields CDR1 SGHDN and CDR2 FVKESK. This CDR3 is CASSPFDRILSNGYTF. The CDR3 nucleotides read TGTGCCAGCAGCCCTTTTGACAGGATTTTATCGAATGGCTACACCTTC.

By its share, this clonotype is medium-sized. The chain carries TRBV7-3 and TRBJ2-1; the D is unclear. Germline CDR1 is SGHTA and CDR2 is FQGTGA. The V end lost 0 bases, the J end lost 5 bases, and 11 bases lay between the germline ends. This CDR3 contains 15 residues. The CDR3 nucleotides are TGTGCCAGCAGCTTAACAGGTGGCGCTGACAATGAGCAGTTCTTC. This gives the protein CASSLTGGADNEQFF.

The sample holds many counts of this clonotype. The genes are TRBV20-1 and TRBJ2-1; D gene uncertain. Trimming took off 0 bases at V and 5 bases at J, with 11 bases between the two ends. The germline gives CDR1 DFQATT, CDR2 SNEGSKA (reference sequence). The CDR3 extends over 14 amino acids. CDR3 in amino acids: CSARDSAKDNEQFF. In DNA form, the CDR3 reads TGCAGTGCTAGAGATTCGGCGAAAGACAATGAGCAGTTCTTC.

By its share, this clonotype is medium-sized (0.01 to 0.1%). The V and J genes are TRBV12-3 or TRBV12-4 and TRBJ2-7; D might be TRBD1 (5 bases). The V and J ends lost 6 bases and 3 bases respectively, with 15 bases between them. The CDR3 contains 14 residues. The CDR3 DNA follows: TGTGCCAGCAGACCCGTGACAGCCCTCTACGAGCAGTACTTC. This sequence encodes CASRPVTALYEQYF.

This clonotype is medium-sized in the sample. The V and J genes are TRBV5-5 and TRBJ2-2; 9 nucleotides agree with TRBD2. The V segment lost 0 bases and the J segment 6 bases; nucleotides outside the gene matches: 3. Germline loops: CDR1 SGHKS, CDR2 YYEKEE (reference sequence). CDR3 length equals 15 residues. DNA for the CDR3: TGTGCCAGCAGCTTGGTAGCGGGAGCGGCCGGGGAGCTGTTTTTT. Residues: CASSLVAGAAGELFF.

This clonotype has at least ten counts. The chain is built from TRBV27 and TRBJ2-1; 10 positions match TRBD2. The ends lost 3 bases at V and 5 bases at J; junction bases unmatched: 10. Germline assignment: CDR1 MNHEY and CDR2 SMNVEV (reference sequence). The CDR3 totals 17 residues. The CDR3 region has the DNA TGTGCCAGCAGTTTCCTTACCGGGACTAGCGCTGACAATGAGCAGTTCTTC. Translated: CASSFLTGTSADNEQFF.

This clonotype came up many times. The CDR3 here is CASSQSSRGHASGNTIYF. The DNA of the CDR3 is TGCGCCAGCAGCCAATCCTCCAGGGGGCACGCGTCTGGAAACACCATATATTTT. V gene TRBV4-1 combines with J gene TRBJ1-3; the match to TRBD1 covers 8 bases. From germline, CDR1 is MGHRA and CDR2 YSYEKL. The CDR3 spans 18 residues. The J segment lost 1 base and the V segment lost 2 bases, leaving 10 bases of the junction unmatched.

The genes are TRBV12-3 or TRBV12-4 and TRBJ1-5, with 9 bases matching TRBD1. The J segment lost 2 bases and the V segment lost 5 bases, leaving 7 bases of the junction unmatched. The CDR3 is 16 residues long. This CDR3 reads CASSRTGVGGNQPQHF. The CDR3 coding sequence is TGTGCCAGCAGTCGGACAGGGGTAGGGGGCAATCAGCCCCAGCATTTT.

This sequence joins TRBV4-3 and TRBJ1-1; D is unresolved. V was cut by 0 bases and J by 1 base, with 6 bases left in between. Germline V gives CDR1 LGHNA, CDR2 YSLEER. CDR3 size: 14 residues. The DNA of the CDR3 is TGCGCCAGCAGCCAAGAAACAGCGAACACTGAAGCTTTCTTT. This translates into CASSQETANTEAFF.

This clonotype was counted only a few times. The chain employs TRBV6-2 or TRBV6-3 and TRBJ2-1; TRBD2 agrees at 14 bases. The CDR3 is made up of 13 amino acids. V was clipped by 6 bases and J by 11 bases; unmatched bases: 3. Germline-derived CDR1 and CDR2 are MNHEY and SVGEGT. In DNA, the CDR3 is TGTGCCAGCAGCCGGACTAGCGGGAGGAAGCAGTTCTTC. It translates to CASSRTSGRKQFF.

In its sample, this clonotype ranks as medium-sized (0.01 to 0.1%). This chain joins TRBV19 and TRBJ2-2; D gene uncertain. CDR1 is LNHDA and CDR2 is SQIVND in the germline V gene (reference sequence). The germline V and J ends were trimmed by 8 bases and 8 bases, with 15 bases remaining between them. The CDR3 runs to 13 residues. CDR3 in DNA: TGTGCCAGTGTCCACTACCCTCGTGGGGAGCTGTTTTTT. This codes for CASVHYPRGELFF.

Ten or more counts support this clonotype. This chain connects TRBV18 to TRBJ1-4; D gene unclear. This CDR3 has 13 residues. Trimming removed 3 bases at V and 7 bases at J, with 9 bases between. In germline, CDR1 is KGHSH, CDR2 LQKENI. CDR3: CASSPPASEKLFF. The CDR3 bases are TGTGCCAGCTCACCTCCAGCGTCTGAAAAACTGTTTTTT.

This clonotype was recorded many times. This chain connects TRBV5-1 to TRBJ2-7, with TRBD2 matching 8 bases. V lost 3 bases and J lost 5; bases outside the gene matches: 13. CDR3 length equals 16 residues. Germline CDR1 SGHRS, CDR2 YFSETQ. CDR3 loop: CASSSKAREGQDEQYF. The CDR3 nucleotides are TGCGCCAGCAGCTCGAAGGCCCGGGAGGGCCAGGACGAGCAGTACTTC.